Presented here are 4 T cell receptor beta chains from one specimen sequenced in a study of blood T cell repertoires in COVID-19. Sequencing used immunoSEQ multiplex PCR; TCRdb keeps in-frame clones, though not all of them. The data hold hundreds of thousands of clones, with over 75% observed a single time. The sample consisted of peripheral blood. The receptors shown here come from an elderly woman with acute or convalescent COVID-19.

This chain joins TRBV10-3 and TRBJ1-2; 10 nucleotides line up with TRBD1. The junction had 3 bases not matched to a gene; V was cut back by 8 bases and J by 3 bases. The germline V gene has CDR1 ENHRY and CDR2 SYGVKD. CDR3 length equals 13 residues. The CDR3 DNA reads as TGTGCCATCGGGGGACAGGGGTACTATGGCTACACCTTC. Residues: CAIGGQGYYGYTF.

The chain joins TRBV5-1 to TRBJ2-3; D might be TRBD2 (6 bases). V lost 0 bases, J lost 0 bases, and 11 bases lay in between. CDR1 and CDR2 from the germline V gene are SGHRS and YFSETQ. The CDR3 spans 16 residues. The chain's CDR3 is CASSLDGGSSTDTQYF. In DNA form, the CDR3 reads TGCGCCAGCAGCTTGGATGGGGGGTCTAGCACAGATACGCAGTATTTT. Full variable domain (remainder filled in from reference TRBV5-1 and TRBJ2-3): KAGVTQTPRYLIKTRGQQVTLSCSPISGHRSVSWYQQTPGQGLQFLFEYFSETQRNKGNFPGRFSGRQFSNSRSEMNVSTLELGDSALYLCASSLDGGSSTDTQYFGPGTRLTVL.

Here the CDR3 reads CASSQTVNYSPLHF. DNA for the CDR3: TGCGCCAGCAGCCAGACAGTGAACTATTCACCCCTCCACTTT. The chain couples TRBV5-1 to TRBJ1-6; D might be TRBD1 (5 bases). Germline CDR1 SGHRS, CDR2 YFSETQ. The CDR3 loop spans 14 amino acids. Trimming removed 4 bases from V and 8 bases from J, with 13 bases in between.

The chain uses TRBV7-9 and TRBJ2-2, with D perhaps TRBD2 (6 bases). Germline V gene lookup returns CDR1 SEHNR and CDR2 FQNEAQ (reference sequence). The CDR3 runs to 17 residues. V was trimmed by 3 bases and J by 5 bases, leaving 19 bases between them. CDR3 DNA sequence: TGTGCCAGCAGCTTGGGCCTCTGGGGGGAGCCTACCGGGGAGCTGTTTTTT. Its translation: CASSLGLWGEPTGELFF. Complete variable domain (other parts from reference TRBV7-9 and TRBJ2-2): DTGVSQNPRHKITKRGQNVTFRCDPISEHNRLYWYRQTLGQGPEFLTYFQNEAQLEKSRLLSDRFSAERPKGSFSTLEIQRTEQGDSAMYLCASSLGLWGEPTGELFFGEGSRLTVL.